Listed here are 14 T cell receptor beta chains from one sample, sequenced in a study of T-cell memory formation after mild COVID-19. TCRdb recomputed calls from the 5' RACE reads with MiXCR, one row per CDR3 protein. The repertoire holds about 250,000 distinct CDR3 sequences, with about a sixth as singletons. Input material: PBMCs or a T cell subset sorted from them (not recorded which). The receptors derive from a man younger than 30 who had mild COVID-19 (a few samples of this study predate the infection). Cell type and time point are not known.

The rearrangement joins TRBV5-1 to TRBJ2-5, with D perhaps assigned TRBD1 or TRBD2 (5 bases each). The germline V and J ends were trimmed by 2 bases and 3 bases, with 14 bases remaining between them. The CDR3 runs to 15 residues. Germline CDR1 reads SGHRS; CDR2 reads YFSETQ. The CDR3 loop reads CASSFRDPKEETQYF. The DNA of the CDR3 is TGCGCCAGCAGCTTCCGGGACCCGAAAGAAGAGACCCAGTACTTC.

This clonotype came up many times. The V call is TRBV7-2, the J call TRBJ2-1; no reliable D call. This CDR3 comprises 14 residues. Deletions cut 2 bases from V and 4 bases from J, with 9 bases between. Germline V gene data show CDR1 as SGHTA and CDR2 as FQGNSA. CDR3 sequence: CASSLRQAYNEQFF. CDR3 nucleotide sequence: TGTGCCAGCAGCTTACGGCAGGCGTACAATGAGCAGTTCTTC.

CDR3 DNA sequence: TGTGCCAGCAGCCAAGGGGTAGCAGGGACAGATACGCAGTATTTT. Amino acids: CASSQGVAGTDTQYF. The chain links TRBV4-2 to TRBJ2-3; D might be TRBD1 (5 bases). The CDR3 spans 15 residues. V lost 1 base, J lost 3 bases, and 11 bases lay in between. Germline CDR1 LGHNA, CDR2 YNFKEQ.

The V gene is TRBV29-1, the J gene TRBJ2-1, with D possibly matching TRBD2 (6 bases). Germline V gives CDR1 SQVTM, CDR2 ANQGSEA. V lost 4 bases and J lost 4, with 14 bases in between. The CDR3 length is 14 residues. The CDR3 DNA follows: TGCAGCGTTGGAAGAGACGGGAGTTACAATGAGCAGTTCTTC. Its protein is CSVGRDGSYNEQFF.

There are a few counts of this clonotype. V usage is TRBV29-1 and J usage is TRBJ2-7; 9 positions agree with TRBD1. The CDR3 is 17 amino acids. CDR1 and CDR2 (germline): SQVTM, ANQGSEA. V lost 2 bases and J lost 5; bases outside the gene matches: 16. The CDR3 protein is CSVEFTANRGQTNEQYF. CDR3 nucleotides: TGCAGCGTTGAATTCACCGCTAACAGGGGGCAGACCAACGAGCAGTACTTC.

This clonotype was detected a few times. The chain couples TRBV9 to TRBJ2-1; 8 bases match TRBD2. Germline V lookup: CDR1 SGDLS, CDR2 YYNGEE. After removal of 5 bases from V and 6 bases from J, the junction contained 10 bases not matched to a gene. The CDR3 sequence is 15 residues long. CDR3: CASSGPGLGINEQFF. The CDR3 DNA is TGTGCCAGCAGTGGACCGGGACTAGGCATCAATGAGCAGTTCTTC.

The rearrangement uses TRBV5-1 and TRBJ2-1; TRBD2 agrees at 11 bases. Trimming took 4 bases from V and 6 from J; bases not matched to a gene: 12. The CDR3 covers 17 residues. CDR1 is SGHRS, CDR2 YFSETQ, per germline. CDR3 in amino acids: CASSTGPLAGETNEQFF. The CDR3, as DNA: TGCGCCAGCAGCACCGGGCCACTAGCGGGGGAAACCAATGAGCAGTTCTTC.

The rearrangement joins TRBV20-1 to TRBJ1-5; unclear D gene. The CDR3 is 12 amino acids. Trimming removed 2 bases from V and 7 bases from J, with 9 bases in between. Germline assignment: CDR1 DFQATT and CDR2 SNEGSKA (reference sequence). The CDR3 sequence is CSARWEGQPQHF. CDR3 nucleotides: TGCAGTGCTAGATGGGAAGGGCAGCCCCAGCATTTT.

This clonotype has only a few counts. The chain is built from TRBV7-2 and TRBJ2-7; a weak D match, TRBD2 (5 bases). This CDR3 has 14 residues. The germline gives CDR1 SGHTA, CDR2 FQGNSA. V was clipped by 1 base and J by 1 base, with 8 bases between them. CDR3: CASSLGPGSYEQYF. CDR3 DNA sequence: TGTGCCAGCAGCTTAGGTCCGGGATCCTACGAGCAGTACTTC.

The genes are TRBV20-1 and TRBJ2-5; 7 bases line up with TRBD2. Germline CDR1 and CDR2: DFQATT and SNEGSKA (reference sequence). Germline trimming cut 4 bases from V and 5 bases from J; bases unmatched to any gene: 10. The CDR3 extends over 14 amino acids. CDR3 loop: CSAKPGTIRETQYF. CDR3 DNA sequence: TGCAGTGCTAAACCCGGGACTATCCGGGAGACCCAGTACTTC.

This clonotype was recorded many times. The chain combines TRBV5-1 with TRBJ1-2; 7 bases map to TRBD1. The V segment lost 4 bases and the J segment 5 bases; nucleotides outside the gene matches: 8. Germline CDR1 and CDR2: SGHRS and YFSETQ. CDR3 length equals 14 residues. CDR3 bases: TGCGCCAGCAGCACCTGGGACAGTACTTATGGCTACACCTTC. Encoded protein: CASSTWDSTYGYTF.

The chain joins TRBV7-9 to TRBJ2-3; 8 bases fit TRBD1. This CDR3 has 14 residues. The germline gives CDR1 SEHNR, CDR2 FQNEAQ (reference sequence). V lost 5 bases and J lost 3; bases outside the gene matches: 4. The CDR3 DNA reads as TGTGCCAGCAGCCAGACAGGGGTGACAGATACGCAGTATTTT. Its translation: CASSQTGVTDTQYF.

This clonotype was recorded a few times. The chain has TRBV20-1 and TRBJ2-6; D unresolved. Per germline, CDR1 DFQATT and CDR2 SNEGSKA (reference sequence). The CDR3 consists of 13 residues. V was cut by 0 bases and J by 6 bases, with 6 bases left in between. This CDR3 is CSARDTQANVLTF. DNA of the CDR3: TGCAGTGCTAGAGATACCCAGGCCAACGTCCTGACTTTC.

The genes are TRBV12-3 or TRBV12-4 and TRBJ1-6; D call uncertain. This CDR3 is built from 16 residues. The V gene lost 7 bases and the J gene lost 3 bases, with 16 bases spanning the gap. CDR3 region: CASKPIGSYYNSPLHF. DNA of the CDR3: TGTGCCAGCAAACCAATAGGAAGCTACTATAATTCACCCCTCCACTTT.